The 23 T cell receptor beta chains reported below all come from one sample, sequenced in a study of blood T cell repertoires in COVID-19. Generated by immunoSEQ multiplex PCR, the TCRdb table keeps only in-frame clones and is missing some. Of roughly 100,000 clones detected, 70% to 85% appear once; the ten largest clones hold 3.3%. The sequenced material came from peripheral blood. The receptors derive from a woman of 80 years or more with active or convalescent COVID-19.

The chain uses TRBV19 and TRBJ1-6; 9 nucleotides agree with TRBD1. The V gene end was trimmed by 6 bases and the J gene end by 8 bases; junction bases not matched to a gene: 8. Germline assignment: CDR1 LNHDA and CDR2 SQIVND (reference sequence). This CDR3 contains 15 residues. CDR3 amino acids: CASSGTGRLDSPLHF. CDR3 nucleotide sequence: TGTGCCAGTAGCGGGACAGGGCGATTGGATTCACCCCTCCACTTT.

The J gene is TRBJ1-1, the V gene TRBV5-1, with 7 positions matching TRBD1. The V segment lost 5 bases and the J segment 3 bases; nucleotides outside the gene matches: 13. Germline V CDR1 and CDR2: SGHRS, YFSETQ. The CDR3 runs to 16 residues. The CDR3 region is CASRKQTGTADTEAFF. As DNA, the CDR3 is TGCGCCAGCAGGAAACAAACCGGGACAGCGGACACTGAAGCTTTCTTT.

This clone was picked up a small number of times. CDR3 amino acids: CASNRGNTGELFF. The CDR3, as DNA: TGTGCCAGCAACCGAGGGAACACCGGGGAGCTGTTTTTT. The J gene is TRBJ2-2, the V gene TRBV28, with D hard to call. The V gene lost 7 bases and the J gene lost 1 base, with 7 bases spanning the gap. This CDR3 is built from 13 residues. Germline lookup yields CDR1 MDHEN and CDR2 SYDVKM.

This clone has more than one count but fewer than ten. The chain has TRBV27 and TRBJ2-7; 10 bases match TRBD1. Trimming took 6 bases from V and 7 from J; bases not matched to a gene: 15. The CDR3 length is 16 residues. Germline V gene data show CDR1 as MNHEY and CDR2 as SMNVEV (reference sequence). The CDR3 nucleotides are TGTGCCAGCAGATTACACCGGGACAGGGGATCGGGTGAGCAGTACTTC. Amino acid sequence: CASRLHRDRGSGEQYF.

This clone was seen a single time. The gene calls are TRBV11-2 and TRBJ1-5; 11 nucleotides line up with TRBD1. Unmatched junction bases numbered 5, after V lost 5 bases and J lost 5 bases. The CDR3 runs to 15 residues. From germline, CDR1 is SGHAT and CDR2 FQNNGV. The CDR3 DNA is TGTGCCAGCAGCCGGGACAGGGGGTCGGATCAGCCCCAGCATTTT. Translation gives CASSRDRGSDQPQHF.

V usage is TRBV4-2 and J usage is TRBJ2-3, with 10 positions matching TRBD2. V was clipped by 4 bases and J by 0 bases; unmatched bases: 7. This CDR3 has 17 amino acids. CDR1 is LGHNA, CDR2 YNFKEQ, per germline. This chain's CDR3 is CASSRGGLAQSTDTQYF. CDR3 bases: TGTGCCAGCAGCCGGGGGGGACTAGCGCAGAGCACAGATACGCAGTATTTT.

The rearrangement links TRBV10-3 to TRBJ1-1; possibly TRBD1 for D (6 bases). Deletions cut 4 bases from V and 5 bases from J, with 14 bases between. Germline lookup yields CDR1 ENHRY and CDR2 SYGVKD. This CDR3 has 14 amino acids. The CDR3 region is CAISAAGGRTEAFF. As DNA, the CDR3 is TGTGCCATCAGTGCGGCGGGGGGCAGGACTGAAGCTTTCTTT.

The V and J genes are TRBV4-2 and TRBJ2-3; 11 bases are shared with TRBD2. V lost 4 bases to trimming and J lost 6 bases; unmatched junction nucleotides: 6. Looked up from germline, CDR1 is LGHNA and CDR2 is YNFKEQ. The CDR3 spans 15 residues. CDR3 nucleotides: TGTGCCAGCAGCCGTACTAGCGGGGGCCCTGATACGCAGTATTTT. As protein: CASSRTSGGPDTQYF.

The chain couples TRBV28 to TRBJ2-6, with D possibly TRBD2 on 5 matching bases. V gave up 6 bases and J gave up 2 bases, with 11 bases separating them. CDR1 MDHEN and CDR2 SYDVKM come from the germline V gene. The CDR3 runs to 15 residues. Written as DNA, the CDR3 is TGTGCCAGCAGCCCTCCCGGGGCTGGGGCCAACGTCCTGACTTTC. Protein: CASSPPGAGANVLTF.

As concerns this clone: Other DNA sequences in the same sample also yield this CDR3. The genes are TRBV5-1 and TRBJ2-2; 7 bases align to TRBD1. CDR3 length: 15 residues. Unmatched junction bases numbered 6, after V lost 3 bases and J lost 4 bases. The germline V gene has CDR1 SGHRS and CDR2 YFSETQ. The CDR3 DNA is TGCGCCAGCAGCTCCGACAGGGTTGGCACCGGGGAGCTGTTTTTT. This codes for CASSSDRVGTGELFF.

In this sample, this clone turned up a few times. The chain uses TRBV19 and TRBJ1-2; no reliable D call. This CDR3 region has 14 residues. The V and J ends lost 3 bases and 4 bases respectively, with 12 bases between them. Germline V gene lookup returns CDR1 LNHDA and CDR2 SQIVND (reference sequence). The CDR3 DNA reads TGTGCCAGTAGTATTTCTAGGAGTCCCTATGGCTACACCTTC. It is translated as CASSISRSPYGYTF. The full variable domain, completed using reference TRBV19 and TRBJ1-2, is DGGITQSPKYLFRKEGQNVTLSCEQNLNHDAMYWYRQDPGQGLRLIYYSQIVNDFQKGDIAEGYSVSREKKESFPLTVTSAQKNPTAFYLCASSISRSPYGYTFGSGTRLTVV.

This chain connects TRBV27 to TRBJ1-6; TRBD1 aligns across 7 bases. Germline V CDR1 and CDR2: MNHEY, SMNVEV (reference sequence). This CDR3 has 15 residues. The V gene end was trimmed by 4 bases and the J gene end by 3 bases; junction bases not matched to a gene: 3. CDR3 bases: TGTGCCAGCAGTTCCTGGGACAGCTATAATTCACCCCTCCACTTT. Protein: CASSSWDSYNSPLHF.

At least ten counts were recorded for this clone. The chain couples TRBV5-6 to TRBJ2-3, with D possibly being TRBD2 (8 bases). The germline CDR1 and CDR2 sequences are SGHDT and YYEEEE. The V end lost 0 bases, the J end lost 2 bases, and 13 bases lay between the germline ends. The CDR3 is 16 residues long. CDR3 sequence: CASSLAGGTVTDTQYF. Written as DNA, the CDR3 is TGTGCCAGCAGCTTGGCGGGGGGGACAGTCACAGATACGCAGTATTTT. The complete variable domain, with remaining parts taken from reference TRBV5-6 and TRBJ2-3, reads DAGVTQSPTHLIKTRGQQVTLRCSPKSGHDTVSWYQQALGQGPQFIFQYYEEEERQRGNFPDRFSGHQFPNYSSELNVNALLLGDSALYLCASSLAGGTVTDTQYFGPGTRLTVL.

This rearrangement joins TRBV30 to TRBJ2-6, with D uncertain. The germline CDR1 and CDR2 sequences are GTSNPN and SVGIG (reference sequence). The CDR3 is made up of 14 amino acids. The V end lost 6 bases, the J end lost 0 bases, and 9 bases lay between the germline ends. The CDR3 DNA is TGTGCCTGCACTCAAAGCTCTGGGGCCAACGTCCTGACTTTC. This gives the protein CACTQSSGANVLTF.

The rearrangement joins TRBV7-2 to TRBJ1-6; 8 bases match TRBD1. The CDR3 is 15 residues long. In germline, CDR1 is SGHTA, CDR2 FQGNSA. V gave up 5 bases and J gave up 9 bases; unmatched junction bases: 9. The CDR3 nucleotides read TGTGCCAGCAGCCAACGGACAGGGAGAAGTTCACCCCTCCACTTT. Translation gives CASSQRTGRSSPLHF. The full variable domain, with the rest looked up from reference TRBV7-2 and TRBJ1-6, is GAGVSQSPSNKVTEKGKDVELRCDPISGHTALYWYRQSLGQGLEFLIYFQGNSAPDKSGLPSDRFSAERTGGSVSTLTIQRTQQEDSAVYLCASSQRTGRSSPLHFGNGTRLTVT.

This clone was seen more than once but under ten times. This chain connects TRBV19 to TRBJ1-5; TRBD1 is a possible D gene (5 bases). CDR1 and CDR2 from the germline V gene are LNHDA and SQIVND (reference sequence). CDR3 length: 14 amino acids. The V gene lost 5 bases and the J gene lost 6 bases, with 14 bases spanning the gap. The CDR3 sequence: CASSVGGGRQPQHF. The CDR3 DNA follows: TGTGCCAGTAGTGTGGGGGGAGGGCGTCAGCCCCAGCATTTT.

This CDR3 reads CASRRTGAMNSFNEKLFF. CDR3 DNA: TGCGCCAGCAGGAGGACAGGGGCGATGAACAGTTTTAATGAAAAACTGTTTTTT. This sequence joins TRBV5-1 and TRBJ1-4; 9 bases agree with TRBD1. Germline trimming cut 5 bases from V and 4 bases from J; bases unmatched to any gene: 15. Germline CDR1 is SGHRS and CDR2 is YFSETQ. This CDR3 spans 18 amino acids.

The chain has TRBV6-5 and TRBJ1-2; no definite D call. Germline CDR1 and CDR2: MNHEY and SVGAGI. The CDR3 is 14 residues long. Trimming removed 0 bases at V and 3 bases at J, with 8 bases between. In DNA, the CDR3 is TGTGCCAGCAGTTACTCGAGGGATCACTATGGCTACACCTTC. This translates into CASSYSRDHYGYTF.

This clone was detected ten times or more. The rearrangement joins TRBV28 to TRBJ1-6; no clear D. The CDR3 runs to 14 residues. The V end lost 7 bases, the J end lost 10 bases, and 17 bases lay between the germline ends. The germline V gene has CDR1 MDHEN and CDR2 SYDVKM. The CDR3 here is CASKSPEPRSPLHF. In DNA form, the CDR3 reads TGTGCCAGCAAGAGCCCGGAACCTAGGTCACCCCTCCACTTT.

The chain is built from TRBV24-1 and TRBJ1-5; 9 bases are shared with TRBD1. In germline, CDR1 is KGHDR, CDR2 SFDVKD. Trimming at V came to 4 bases and at J to 4 bases, leaving 1 base not matched to a gene. The CDR3 spans 14 residues. The CDR3 region is CATSEDRGNQPQHF. The CDR3 DNA sequence: TGTGCCACCAGTGAAGACAGGGGGAATCAGCCCCAGCATTTT.

This sequence joins TRBV2 and TRBJ2-7; no reliable D call. Trimming shortened V by 5 bases and J by 2 bases, and 4 bases separated the two germline ends. CDR1 is SNHLY and CDR2 is FYNNEI in the germline V gene. The CDR3 extends over 11 amino acids. The CDR3 here is CASSQTYEQYF. The CDR3 DNA follows: TGTGCCAGCAGTCAAACCTACGAGCAGTACTTC.

This rearrangement joins TRBV28 to TRBJ1-3; D call uncertain. This CDR3 region has 16 residues. The germline CDR1 and CDR2 sequences are MDHEN and SYDVKM. V was pared by 1 base and J by 0 bases, with 10 bases between. CDR3 region: CASSLSAESSGNTIYF. CDR3 DNA: TGTGCCAGCAGTTTATCTGCGGAGTCCTCTGGAAACACCATATATTTT.

The chain uses TRBV7-2 and TRBJ1-1; 7 bases agree with TRBD1. The CDR3 spans 14 residues. The junction had 4 bases not matched to a gene; V was cut back by 1 base and J by 5 bases. The V gene's germline CDR1 is SGHTA and CDR2 FQGNSA. The CDR3 DNA is TGTGCCAGCAGCTTAGAGACAGGGAGGACTGAAGCTTTCTTT. Its translation is CASSLETGRTEAFF. Variable domain in full (rest from reference TRBV7-2 and TRBJ1-1): GAGVSQSPSNKVTEKGKDVELRCDPISGHTALYWYRQSLGQGLEFLIYFQGNSAPDKSGLPSDRFSAERTGGSVSTLTIQRTQQEDSAVYLCASSLETGRTEAFFGQGTRLTVV.